One and the same sample provided the 22 T cell receptor beta chains below, sequenced in a study of T cell changes during pregnancy in multiple sclerosis. TCRdb's copy holds only in-frame clones and misses some; the assay was immunoSEQ multiplex PCR. Among fewer than 70,000 clones listed, just over 90% were seen once. Sample: peripheral blood, taken in the third trimester of pregnancy. Every receptor here comes from a female donor with multiple sclerosis, enrolled in a pregnancy study.

V is TRBV6-4 and J is TRBJ1-2, with unresolved D. The V end lost 3 bases, the J end lost 4 bases, and 3 bases lay between the germline ends. CDR1 is MRHNA and CDR2 is SNTAGT in the germline V gene. The CDR3 contains 11 residues. The CDR3 DNA sequence: TGTGCCAGCAGTGATCTCTATGGCTACACCTTC. It codes for CASSDLYGYTF.

This clone showed up just a few times. V gene TRBV9 combines with J gene TRBJ1-1, with D hard to call. The V gene's germline CDR1 is SGDLS and CDR2 YYNGEE. CDR3 length equals 13 residues. The V gene lost 4 bases and the J gene lost 2 bases, with 9 bases spanning the gap. The CDR3 bases are TGTGCCAGCAGCCCACATGAAAACACTGAAGCTTTCTTT. Its protein is CASSPHENTEAFF.

This sequence joins TRBV19 and TRBJ1-1; D is unclear. CDR1 and CDR2 (germline): LNHDA, SQIVND (reference sequence). V was cut by 4 bases and J by 6 bases, with 9 bases left in between. The CDR3 is 12 residues long. CDR3 bases: TGTGCCAGTAGTACACGAACGGCTGAAGCTTTCTTT. Its protein product is CASSTRTAEAFF.

The chain has TRBV15 and TRBJ1-4; D gene unclear. This CDR3 spans 17 amino acids. Germline CDR1 and CDR2: LNHNV and YYDKDF (reference sequence). V was clipped by 3 bases and J by 6 bases, with 20 bases between them. The CDR3 here is CATSRAPLERMDEKLFF. CDR3 in DNA: TGTGCCACCAGCAGGGCCCCGTTAGAGCGGATGGATGAAAAACTGTTTTTT.

The chain couples TRBV19 to TRBJ2-7, with D uncertain. Germline CDR1 is LNHDA and CDR2 is SQIVND (reference sequence). V lost 5 bases to trimming and J lost 5 bases, with 13 bases between them. The CDR3 extends over 13 amino acids. The CDR3, as DNA: TGTGCCAGTAGTTTCGGGTTGTGGAACGAGCAGTACTTC. This sequence encodes CASSFGLWNEQYF.

The chain combines TRBV7-9 with TRBJ1-1; no definite D call. V lost 3 bases to trimming and J lost 7 bases, with 18 bases between them. The CDR3 covers 15 residues. Germline V gene data show CDR1 as SEHNR and CDR2 as FQNEAQ (reference sequence). The CDR3 here is CASSFRRVEMGEAFF. For the CDR3, the DNA is TGTGCCAGCAGCTTTAGACGGGTGGAAATGGGTGAAGCTTTCTTT.

The rearrangement joins TRBV2 to TRBJ2-3; 7 positions agree with TRBD1. J gave up 4 bases and V 5 bases, and 9 bases lay outside the gene matches. The CDR3 totals 15 residues. The germline V gene has CDR1 SNHLY and CDR2 FYNNEI. CDR3 coding DNA: TGTGCCAGCAGTAAGGACAGGCAGGTCCCAGATACGCAGTATTTT. It specifies CASSKDRQVPDTQYF.

J is TRBJ2-3 and V is TRBV9, with 11 nucleotides matching TRBD2. Germline CDR1 reads SGDLS; CDR2 reads YYNGEE. CDR3 length equals 16 residues. V gave up 4 bases and J gave up 6 bases; unmatched junction bases: 10. The CDR3 DNA reads as TGTGCCAGCAGCTCCCTAGCGGGGGGCGGTGGTGATACGCAGTATTTT. Its translation: CASSSLAGGGGDTQYF.

CDR3 sequence reads: CASNRWNTGELFF. The CDR3 nucleotides read TGTGCCAGCAACAGGTGGAACACCGGGGAGCTGTTTTTT. The rearrangement links TRBV2 to TRBJ2-2, with TRBD1 as a possible D gene (5 bases). The V end lost 7 bases, the J end lost 1 base, and 7 bases lay between the germline ends. The germline gives CDR1 SNHLY, CDR2 FYNNEI. The CDR3 sequence is 13 residues long. The full variable domain, with the rest looked up from reference TRBV2 and TRBJ2-2, is EPEVTQTPSHQVTQMGQEVILRCVPISNHLYFYWYRQILGQKVEFLVSFYNNEISEKSEIFDDQFSVERPDGSNFTLKIRSTKLEDSAMYFCASNRWNTGELFFGEGSRLTVL.

V gene TRBV7-8 combines with J gene TRBJ1-1; maybe TRBD1 (6 bases). This CDR3 is built from 20 residues. V dropped 1 base and J dropped 0 bases, with 24 bases sitting between them. Germline assignment: CDR1 SGHVS and CDR2 FQNEAQ. The CDR3 sequence is CASSLVWFGQGFNMNTEAFF. For the CDR3, the DNA is TGTGCCAGCAGCTTAGTTTGGTTCGGGCAGGGGTTTAACATGAACACTGAAGCTTTCTTT.

V gene TRBV30 combines with J gene TRBJ1-6, with 11 nucleotides matching TRBD1. J gave up 9 bases and V 7 bases, and 8 bases lay outside the gene matches. This CDR3 region has 14 residues. In germline, CDR1 is GTSNPN, CDR2 SVGIG (reference sequence). CDR3 residues: CAYERGTGGSPLHF. In DNA form, the CDR3 reads TGTGCCTACGAGAGGGGGACAGGGGGTTCACCCCTCCACTTT.

This chain connects TRBV7-9 to TRBJ2-2; 7 positions match TRBD1. Losses at the gene ends were 5 bases for V and 4 bases for J; bases not matched to a gene: 7. Germline values: CDR1 SEHNR, CDR2 FQNEAQ (reference sequence). The CDR3 is 15 amino acids. The CDR3 here is CASSPTGISTGELFF. The CDR3 DNA sequence: TGTGCCAGCAGCCCGACAGGGATAAGCACCGGGGAGCTGTTTTTT.

This chain uses TRBV28 with TRBJ1-2, with 11 bases that match TRBD1. This CDR3 has 14 amino acids. Germline loops: CDR1 MDHEN, CDR2 SYDVKM. V shed 6 bases, J shed 14 bases, and the junction held 14 bases outside the gene matches. DNA for the CDR3: TGTGCCAGCAGCCCTCCGGGACAGGGGGGAAAGGGAACCTTC. This codes for CASSPPGQGGKGTF.

V gene TRBV29-1 combines with J gene TRBJ2-5, with 7 positions matching TRBD1. The CDR3 covers 12 residues. The V and J ends lost 6 bases and 4 bases, in that order; junction bases with no gene match: 5. In germline, CDR1 is SQVTM, CDR2 ANQGSEA. The CDR3 protein is CSVDRAGETQYF. The CDR3 coding sequence is TGCAGCGTCGACAGGGCCGGAGAGACCCAGTACTTC.

V usage is TRBV2 and J usage is TRBJ1-6; 9 nucleotides align to TRBD1. This CDR3 is 18 amino acids long. After removal of 3 bases from V and 1 base from J, the junction contained 7 bases not matched to a gene. Germline V gene sequence: CDR1 SNHLY, CDR2 FYNNEI. CDR3 amino acids: CASSDWDRELSYNSPLHF. The CDR3 DNA reads TGTGCCAGCAGTGACTGGGACAGGGAGCTTTCCTATAATTCACCCCTCCACTTT.

The chain links TRBV19 to TRBJ2-7, with TRBD1 matching over 11 bases. The CDR3 contains 15 residues. Trimming removed 5 bases from V and 6 bases from J; junction bases left unmatched: 9. Germline-derived CDR1 and CDR2 are LNHDA and SQIVND (reference sequence). CDR3 sequence reads: CASSPRDRGNSEQYF. DNA of the CDR3: TGTGCCAGTAGTCCCCGGGACAGGGGGAACTCCGAGCAGTACTTC.

The chain combines TRBV5-1 with TRBJ2-7; D may be TRBD1 (7 bases). V lost 0 bases, J lost 6 bases, and 16 bases lay in between. This CDR3 contains 15 residues. Germline V lookup: CDR1 SGHRS, CDR2 YFSETQ. CDR3 region: CASSLGGQGGSEQYF. DNA of the CDR3: TGCGCCAGCAGCTTGGGGGGCCAGGGGGGTAGCGAGCAGTACTTC.

The chain combines TRBV9 with TRBJ1-6, with D possibly TRBD1 on 6 matching bases. The CDR3 is made up of 15 amino acids. V dropped 3 bases and J dropped 7 bases, with 14 bases sitting between them. Germline assignment: CDR1 SGDLS and CDR2 YYNGEE. The CDR3 DNA follows: TGTGCCAGCAGCGGAAAGGGGGTGGCGAATTCACCCCTCCACTTT. Its protein product is CASSGKGVANSPLHF. The variable domain in full, completed from reference TRBV9 and TRBJ1-6, reads DSGVTQTPKHLITATGQRVTLRCSPRSGDLSVYWYQQSLDQGLQFLIQYYNGEERAKGNILERFSAQQFPDLHSELNLSSLELGDSALYFCASSGKGVANSPLHFGNGTRLTVT.

The CDR3 DNA sequence: TGTGCCAGCAACCGTCCGACAGGGCCGAACACTGAAGCTTTCTTT. Protein sequence: CASNRPTGPNTEAFF. The V gene is TRBV28, the J gene TRBJ1-1, with TRBD1 identical over 7 bases. The CDR3 has 15 amino acids. V gave up 7 bases and J gave up 1 base; unmatched junction bases: 9. Germline V lookup: CDR1 MDHEN, CDR2 SYDVKM.

The chain combines TRBV30 with TRBJ1-4, with D tentatively TRBD1 (6 bases). There are 15 residues in the CDR3. CDR1 GTSNPN and CDR2 SVGIG come from the germline V gene (reference sequence). V dropped 0 bases and J dropped 8 bases, with 16 bases sitting between them. CDR3 amino acids: CAWSVGGLSNEKLFF. The CDR3 DNA follows: TGTGCCTGGAGTGTGGGGGGGCTAAGTAACGAAAAACTGTTTTTT. Supplemented by reference TRBV30 and TRBJ1-4, the full variable domain reads SQTIHQWPATLVQPVGSPLSLECTVEGTSNPNLYWYRQAAGRGLQLLFYSVGIGQISSEVPQNLSASRPQDRQFILSSKKLLLSDSGFYLCAWSVGGLSNEKLFFGSGTQLSVL.

This clone was counted once. The chain employs TRBV2 and TRBJ2-1; 11 bases line up with TRBD2. There are 15 residues in the CDR3. Trimming removed 4 bases from V and 9 bases from J; junction bases left unmatched: 8. Germline CDR1 SNHLY, CDR2 FYNNEI. The CDR3 DNA sequence: TGTGCCAGCAGTGTCACTAGCGGGGGTGTGGTTGAGCAGTTCTTC. Translating it yields CASSVTSGGVVEQFF.

V is TRBV9 and J is TRBJ1-6; D not certain. The CDR3 length is 13 residues. Germline values: CDR1 SGDLS, CDR2 YYNGEE. V was trimmed by 3 bases and J by 6 bases, leaving 7 bases between them. This chain's CDR3 is CASSGAVNSPLHF. The DNA for the CDR3 is TGTGCCAGCAGCGGTGCAGTTAATTCACCCCTCCACTTT.